This TCR beta chain originates from a study of blood T cell repertoires in COVID-19. Overall study context: There were acute and convalescent COVID-19 samples, and they came from the United States, Italy and Spain.

V shed 6 bases, J shed 12 bases, and the junction held 9 bases outside the gene matches. The CDR3 has 14 amino acids. From germline, CDR1 is MNHEY and CDR2 SMNVEV (reference sequence). The table came from immunoSEQ multiplex PCR; TCRdb's copy has only in-frame clones and leaves some out. The top ten clones hold roughly 9.6% of a sample with around 160,000 clones, almost 85% of them seen once. All enrollees were about 18 to 90 years old and from about 24 US areas. Cohort 3 donors counted as recovered after two negative PCRs, clearance, or resolved symptoms. The receptor's source is a man aged 50 to 60 who had recovered from COVID-19. The specimen was PBMCs or T cells enriched from blood (not recorded which). The chain carries TRBV27 and TRBJ2-2; 11 bases agree with TRBD2. CDR3 in amino acids: CASRNSRLAGKLFF. CDR3 nucleotide sequence: TGTGCCAGCAGAAACAGTAGACTAGCGGGGAAGCTGTTTTTT.